This T cell receptor (beta chain) was obtained from a study of CXCR3-negative and CXCR3-positive naive CD8 T cells. Points from the study as a whole: Comparably high diversity marked both naive subsets, whereas memory CD8+ cells had much lower diversity.

On this clonotype: Its antigen is not identified.

5' RACE that incorporated UMI labels was used to prepare the TRB cDNA libraries. No DNA is given; TCRdb re-called the 5' RACE reads and lists each CDR3 protein once. Its table records about 53,000 distinct CDR3 sequences. CDR1 and CDR2 from the germline V gene are MDHEN and SYDVKM. The CDR3 is 17 amino acids. Sequenced material: naive CXCR3- CD8+ T cells from blood. Subset noted: CD45RO-CCR7+CD27+CD95- naive CD8+ T cells lacking CXCR3 (TNR3-). The rearrangement uses TRBV28 and TRBJ2-3; the TCRdb call, TRBD2, lacks DNA for checking. The sequence derives from a human donor in good health. Some clones in this sample may be carry-over from other donors' samples. The CDR3 sequence is CASSFPLSAGGQDTQYF.